Below, 6 T cell receptor beta chains from the same sample are listed, as sequenced in a study of liver allograft versus peripheral blood T cells. Across the whole study: Transplanted livers held T cell receptor repertoires, and these were compared with repertoires in recipients' peripheral blood.

TCRdb analysed the reads with MiXCR anew, one entry per CDR3 protein. Of 6,200 or so distinct CDR3 sequences in the sample, 15% to 20% were seen once. The receptor source for this set is a human patient who had a liver transplant. The graft donor may have given rise to some T cells.

The genes are TRBV19 and TRBJ2-3; 9 bases map to TRBD1. The CDR3 totals 15 residues. The J segment lost 6 bases and the V segment lost 3 bases, leaving 7 bases of the junction unmatched. Per the germline V gene, CDR1 is LNHDA and CDR2 is SQIVND (reference sequence). The CDR3 bases are TGTGCCAGTAGTATCGGGACAGGGACAGCGGATACGCAGTATTTT. Protein product: CASSIGTGTADTQYF.

The chain employs TRBV19 and TRBJ2-3, with D perhaps matching TRBD1 (5 bases). Germline V gives CDR1 LNHDA, CDR2 SQIVND (reference sequence). The CDR3 sequence is 14 residues long. V lost 3 bases and J 3 bases, leaving 10 bases between the germline ends. The CDR3 DNA is TGTGCCAGTAGTATCCTCACAGGTACAGATACGCAGTATTTT. Protein sequence: CASSILTGTDTQYF.

The chain joins TRBV12-3 or TRBV12-4 to TRBJ2-2; D assignment may be TRBD1 or TRBD2 (5 bases each). CDR3 length: 16 residues. V lost 5 bases to trimming and J lost 3 bases, with 16 bases between them. Here the CDR3 reads CASSRWGTAYTGELFF. The CDR3 region has the DNA TGTGCCAGCAGTAGGTGGGGGACGGCGTACACCGGGGAGCTGTTTTTT.

This clonotype is medium-sized. The chain uses TRBV6-5 and TRBJ2-3; 10 bases map to TRBD2. The germline V gene encodes CDR1 MNHEY and CDR2 SVGAGI. With 6 bases clipped from V and 4 bases from J, the junction kept 10 bases outside the gene matches. This CDR3 spans 16 amino acids. CDR3 sequence (DNA): TGTGCCAGCAGACCCCTAGCGGGAGAGTGGCCAGATACGCAGTATTTT. Translated: CASRPLAGEWPDTQYF.

By proportion, this clonotype is medium-sized. CDR3 in amino acids: CASSWDRSGNTIYF. CDR3 nucleotides: TGTGCCAGCAGCTGGGACAGATCTGGAAACACCATATATTTT. This chain links TRBV6-5 with TRBJ1-3, with 7 bases aligning to TRBD1. The CDR3 runs 14 residues. V was clipped by 6 bases and J by 1 base; unmatched bases: 3. Germline-derived CDR1 and CDR2 are MNHEY and SVGAGI.

This clonotype was seen more than once but under ten times. The chain combines TRBV20-1 with TRBJ1-5, with D possibly TRBD1 on 5 matching bases. Germline lookup yields CDR1 DFQATT and CDR2 SNEGSKA (reference sequence). The CDR3 runs to 15 residues. The ends were cut back, 3 bases at V and 0 bases at J, with 12 bases in the middle. CDR3 nucleotide sequence: TGCAGTGCTAGGGAAACAGGTAATAGCAATCAGCCCCAGCATTTT. Translated, it gives CSARETGNSNQPQHF.